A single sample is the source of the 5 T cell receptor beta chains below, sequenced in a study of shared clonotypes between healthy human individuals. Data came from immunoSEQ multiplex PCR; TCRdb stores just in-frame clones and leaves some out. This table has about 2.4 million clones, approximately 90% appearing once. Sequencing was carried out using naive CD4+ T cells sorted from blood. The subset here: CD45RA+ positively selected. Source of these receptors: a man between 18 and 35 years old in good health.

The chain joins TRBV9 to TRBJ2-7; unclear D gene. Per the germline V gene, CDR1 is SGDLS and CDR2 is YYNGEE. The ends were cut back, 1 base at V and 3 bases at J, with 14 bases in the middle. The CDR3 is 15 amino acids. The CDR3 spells CASSVSGTERYEQYF. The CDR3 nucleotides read TGTGCCAGCAGCGTATCAGGAACAGAACGCTACGAGCAGTACTTC.

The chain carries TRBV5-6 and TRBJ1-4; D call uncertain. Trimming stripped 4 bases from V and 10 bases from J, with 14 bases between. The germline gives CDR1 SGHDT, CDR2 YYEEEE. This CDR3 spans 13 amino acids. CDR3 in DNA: TGTGCCAGCAGCGTAGATATGATCGGAAAACTGTTTTTT. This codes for CASSVDMIGKLFF.

The CDR3 reads CASSLWSGNYEQYF. Here the CDR3 DNA reads TGCGCCAGCAGCTTGTGGAGCGGGAACTACGAGCAGTACTTC. This chain uses TRBV5-1 with TRBJ2-7, with TRBD2 matching 7 bases. The V segment lost 1 base and the J segment 3 bases; nucleotides outside the gene matches: 4. CDR1 is SGHRS, CDR2 YFSETQ, per germline. The CDR3 runs 14 residues.

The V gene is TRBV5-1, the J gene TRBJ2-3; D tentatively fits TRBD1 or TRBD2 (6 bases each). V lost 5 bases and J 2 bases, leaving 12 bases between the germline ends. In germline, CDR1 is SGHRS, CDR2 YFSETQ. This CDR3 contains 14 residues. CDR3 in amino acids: CASRGGSHTDTQYF. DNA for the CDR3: TGCGCCAGCAGAGGGGGGAGTCACACAGATACGCAGTATTTT. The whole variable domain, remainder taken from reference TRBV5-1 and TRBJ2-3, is KAGVTQTPRYLIKTRGQQVTLSCSPISGHRSVSWYQQTPGQGLQFLFEYFSETQRNKGNFPGRFSGRQFSNSRSEMNVSTLELGDSALYLCASRGGSHTDTQYFGPGTRLTVL.

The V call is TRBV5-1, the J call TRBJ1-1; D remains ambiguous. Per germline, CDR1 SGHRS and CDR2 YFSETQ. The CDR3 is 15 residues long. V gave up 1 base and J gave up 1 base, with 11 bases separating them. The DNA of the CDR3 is TGCGCCAGCAGCTTGATCTCTGCTCCGAACACTGAAGCTTTCTTT. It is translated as CASSLISAPNTEAFF.